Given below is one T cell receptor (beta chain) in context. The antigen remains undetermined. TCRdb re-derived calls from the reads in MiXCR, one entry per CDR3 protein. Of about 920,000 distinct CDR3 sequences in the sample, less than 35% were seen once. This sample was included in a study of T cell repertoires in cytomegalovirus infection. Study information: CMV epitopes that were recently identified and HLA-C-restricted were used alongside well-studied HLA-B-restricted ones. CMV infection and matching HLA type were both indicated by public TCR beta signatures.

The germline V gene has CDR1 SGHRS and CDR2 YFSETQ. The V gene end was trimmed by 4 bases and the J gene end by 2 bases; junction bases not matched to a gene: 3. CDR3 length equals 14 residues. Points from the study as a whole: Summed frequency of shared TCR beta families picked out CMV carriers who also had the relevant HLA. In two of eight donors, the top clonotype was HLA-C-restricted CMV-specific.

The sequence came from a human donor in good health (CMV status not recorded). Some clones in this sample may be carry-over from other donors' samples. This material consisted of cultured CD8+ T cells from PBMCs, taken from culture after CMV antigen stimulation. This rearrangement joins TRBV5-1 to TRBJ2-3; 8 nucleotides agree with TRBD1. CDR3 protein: CASSKGQVTDTQYF. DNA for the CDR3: TGCGCCAGCAGCAAGGGACAGGTCACAGATACGCAGTATTTT.